A single sample is the source of the 28 T cell receptor beta chains below, sequenced in a study of blood T cell repertoires in COVID-19. TCRdb keeps only in-frame clones here, not all; method: immunoSEQ multiplex PCR. The data show tens of thousands of clones, roughly 79% seen once. Material for sequencing was peripheral blood. The receptors derive from a man aged 65 to 79 with acute or convalescent COVID-19.

This clone was picked up one time. The rearrangement links TRBV7-9 to TRBJ2-1, with 9 positions matching TRBD2. V dropped 2 bases and J dropped 7; count of bases not matched to a gene: 0. Germline CDR1 reads SEHNR; CDR2 reads FQNEAQ (reference sequence). The CDR3 consists of 13 residues. DNA for the CDR3: TGTGCCAGCAGCTTACTAGCGGGGAATGAGCAGTTCTTC. Amino acid sequence: CASSLLAGNEQFF.

V is TRBV11-3 and J is TRBJ2-1; possibly TRBD2 for D (5 bases). V was clipped by 5 bases and J by 9 bases, with 8 bases between them. CDR3 length: 11 amino acids. The germline V gene encodes CDR1 SGHNT and CDR2 YENEEA. Here the CDR3 DNA reads TGTGCCAGCAGCCTTCGGGGTGAGCAGTTCTTC. It translates to CASSLRGEQFF. The variable domain in full, with the rest retrieved from reference TRBV11-3 and TRBJ2-1, is EAGVVQSPRYKIIEKKQPVAFWCNPISGHNTLYWYLQNLGQGPELLIRYENEEAVDDSQLPKDRFSAERLKGVDSTLKIQPAELGDSAVYLCASSLRGEQFFGPGTRLTVL.

J is TRBJ2-7 and V is TRBV29-1, with a possible D match to TRBD1 (6 bases). V was trimmed by 4 bases and J by 2 bases, leaving 15 bases between them. CDR1 SQVTM and CDR2 ANQGSEA come from the germline V gene. The CDR3 length is 14 residues. CDR3 coding DNA: TGCAGCGTTGGACCCGCAGGGGTCCCCTACGAGCAGTACTTC. This sequence encodes CSVGPAGVPYEQYF.

The gene calls are TRBV12-3 or TRBV12-4 and TRBJ2-5; maybe TRBD2 (6 bases). Trimming removed 6 bases from V and 5 bases from J, with 13 bases in between. The length of the CDR3 is 13 residues. The CDR3: CASSRRGFETQYF. In DNA form, the CDR3 reads TGTGCCAGCAGCCGTCGGGGGTTCGAGACCCAGTACTTC.

The rearrangement uses TRBV6-2 or TRBV6-3 and TRBJ2-1, with 8 bases aligning to TRBD2. V lost 2 bases, J lost 3 bases, and 6 bases stayed unmatched. In germline, CDR1 is MNHEY, CDR2 SVGEGT. This CDR3 comprises 16 residues. CDR3 nucleotide sequence: TGTGCCAGCAGTTACCCCCCCCGGGGGGGCTACAATGAGCAGTTCTTC. It encodes CASSYPPRGGYNEQFF.

This clone appeared a few times. The chain has TRBV19 and TRBJ2-7; 8 nucleotides agree with TRBD2. The junction had 4 bases not matched to a gene; V was cut back by 2 bases and J by 4 bases. The germline V gene has CDR1 LNHDA and CDR2 SQIVND (reference sequence). This CDR3 has 14 amino acids. The CDR3 reads CASSISGSGYEQYF. DNA of the CDR3: TGTGCCAGTAGTATAAGCGGGAGTGGATACGAGCAGTACTTC.

The chain is built from TRBV12-3 or TRBV12-4 and TRBJ1-1; tentatively, D is TRBD1 (6 bases). The V end was cut by 7 bases, the J end by 8 bases, with 14 bases between. This CDR3 contains 12 residues. CDR3 in amino acids: CASTSQTGEAFF. The CDR3 DNA reads TGTGCCAGCACCTCGCAAACAGGGGAAGCTTTCTTT.

There are a few counts of this clone. The V gene is TRBV15, the J gene TRBJ2-6, with 10 nucleotides matching TRBD1. V lost 3 bases, J lost 2 bases, and 10 bases stayed unmatched. Germline V CDR1 and CDR2: LNHNV, YYDKDF (reference sequence). The CDR3 consists of 19 residues. The CDR3 region has the DNA TGTGCCACCAGCAGGGGGGCATCGGACAGGGGGACTGGGGCCAACGTCCTGACTTTC. Translated, it gives CATSRGASDRGTGANVLTF.

The rearrangement joins TRBV3-1 (or the pseudogene TRBV3-2) to TRBJ2-7, with a possible D match to TRBD2 (5 bases). The CDR3 consists of 13 residues. In germline, CDR1 is LGHDT, CDR2 YNNKEL (reference sequence). Trimming took off 3 bases at V and 3 bases at J, with 9 bases between the two ends. This chain's CDR3 is CASSHTRDYEQYF. CDR3 DNA: TGTGCCAGCAGCCACACTAGAGACTACGAGCAGTACTTC.

The chain joins TRBV28 to TRBJ1-5; D gene unclear. Germline CDR1 MDHEN, CDR2 SYDVKM. The CDR3 sequence is 14 residues long. The V end was cut by 11 bases, the J end by 0 bases, with 14 bases between. CDR3 in DNA: TGTGCCTCACAATGGAGATATAGCAATCAGCCCCAGCATTTT. As protein: CASQWRYSNQPQHF.

This sequence joins TRBV10-3 and TRBJ2-5; 9 positions match TRBD1. Germline-derived CDR1 and CDR2 are ENHRY and SYGVKD. Trimming cost V 4 bases and J 4 bases; bases outside gene matches: 4. CDR3 length equals 14 residues. CDR3 DNA: TGTGCCATCAGTGTGGGACAGGGTTTAGAGACCCAGTACTTC. This codes for CAISVGQGLETQYF.

V and J are TRBV18 and TRBJ1-2, with 9 bases identical to TRBD1. CDR1 is KGHSH and CDR2 is LQKENI in the germline V gene. J lost 7 bases, V lost 6 bases, and 12 bases had no gene match. The length of the CDR3 is 15 residues. This chain's CDR3 is CASSTGQGAPPGYTF. For the CDR3, the DNA is TGTGCCAGCTCTACGGGACAGGGAGCCCCTCCTGGCTACACCTTC.

The genes are TRBV2 and TRBJ2-5; D not certain. Deletions cut 2 bases from V and 2 bases from J, with 6 bases between. Germline values: CDR1 SNHLY, CDR2 FYNNEI. The CDR3 contains 13 residues. CDR3 in amino acids: CASSEQAQETQYF. The CDR3 DNA is TGTGCCAGCAGTGAACAGGCTCAAGAGACCCAGTACTTC.

This clone was counted a single time. This chain joins TRBV7-2 and TRBJ2-5, with TRBD2 matching over 9 bases. The V gene's germline CDR1 is SGHTA and CDR2 FQGNSA. This CDR3 is 16 amino acids long. J gave up 5 bases and V 8 bases, and 15 bases lay outside the gene matches. This CDR3 reads CASAGGLAGTKETQYF. DNA of the CDR3: TGTGCCAGCGCGGGGGGGCTAGCGGGAACTAAGGAGACCCAGTACTTC.

The chain joins TRBV29-1 to TRBJ1-3; D call uncertain. Trimming took off 0 bases at V and 0 bases at J, with 12 bases between the two ends. There are 16 residues in the CDR3. In germline, CDR1 is SQVTM, CDR2 ANQGSEA. The CDR3 DNA follows: TGCAGCGTTGAAGACTGGACTCTTAGCTCTGGAAACACCATATATTTT. This sequence encodes CSVEDWTLSSGNTIYF.

This rearrangement joins TRBV5-1 to TRBJ2-5; D ambiguous. The CDR3 has 14 residues. From germline, CDR1 is SGHRS and CDR2 YFSETQ. The V end was cut by 0 bases, the J end by 4 bases, with 10 bases between. DNA of the CDR3: TGCGCCAGCAGCTTGGAGAGTAACCCAGAGACCCAGTACTTC. Residues: CASSLESNPETQYF.

This chain joins TRBV4-3 and TRBJ1-3; TRBD1 might be the D (6 bases). V was pared by 4 bases and J by 1 base, with 8 bases between. This CDR3 region has 14 residues. The germline V gene encodes CDR1 LGHNA and CDR2 YSLEER. The CDR3, as DNA: TGCGCCAGCAGCCTAGGGGGATCTGGAAACACCATATATTTT. Protein: CASSLGGSGNTIYF.

V usage is TRBV25-1 and J usage is TRBJ2-2; 8 bases match TRBD1. The J segment lost 5 bases and the V segment lost 6 bases, leaving 14 bases of the junction unmatched. CDR1 and CDR2 (germline): MGHDK, SYGVNS. The CDR3 runs 17 residues. In DNA form, the CDR3 reads TGTGCCAGCAGGAGCACCAGAGGACAGGGTAGTACCGGGGAGCTGTTTTTT. Encoded protein: CASRSTRGQGSTGELFF.

J is TRBJ2-5 and V is TRBV5-4, with D perhaps TRBD2 (5 bases). The V gene lost 4 bases and the J gene lost 5 bases, with 21 bases spanning the gap. CDR1 is SGHNT and CDR2 is YYREEE in the germline V gene (reference sequence). The CDR3 consists of 16 residues. CDR3 sequence: CASSPGEGGSGETQYF. For the CDR3, the DNA is TGTGCCAGCAGCCCCGGGGAAGGCGGGTCGGGGGAGACCCAGTACTTC.

The genes are TRBV24-1 and TRBJ2-2; perhaps TRBD2 as D (6 bases). With 7 bases removed from V and 4 bases from J, the gap between germline ends came to 12 bases. Germline V lookup: CDR1 KGHDR, CDR2 SFDVKD. The CDR3 sequence is 14 residues long. The CDR3, as DNA: TGTGCCACCAGCCCGGGAGTCGGCACCGGGGAGCTGTTTTTT. Translating it yields CATSPGVGTGELFF.

V gene TRBV7-2 combines with J gene TRBJ2-5, with D tentatively TRBD1 (6 bases). V lost 1 base and J 6 bases, leaving 12 bases between the germline ends. From germline, CDR1 is SGHTA and CDR2 FQGNSA. CDR3 length: 14 amino acids. CDR3 protein: CASSLDREQKTQYF. DNA of the CDR3: TGTGCCAGCAGCTTAGACAGGGAGCAAAAGACCCAGTACTTC.

V and J are TRBV6-6 and TRBJ1-4, with D possibly TRBD1 on 6 matching bases. Germline V CDR1 and CDR2: MNHNY, SVGAGI (reference sequence). The CDR3 covers 15 residues. V was clipped by 1 base and J by 1 base, with 7 bases between them. CDR3: CASSYLGGTNEKLFF. In nucleotides, the CDR3 is TGTGCCAGCAGTTACTTAGGGGGAACTAATGAAAAACTGTTTTTT.

The CDR3 nucleotides are TGTGCCACCAGCAGAGATAGCAGCCTCAATCAGCCCCAGCATTTT. Translating it yields CATSRDSSLNQPQHF. This rearrangement joins TRBV15 to TRBJ1-5; no clear D. This CDR3 spans 15 amino acids. The germline V gene has CDR1 LNHNV and CDR2 YYDKDF (reference sequence). With 0 bases removed from V and 3 bases from J, the gap between germline ends came to 9 bases.

This chain joins TRBV5-1 and TRBJ2-3; D is perhaps TRBD2 (6 bases). Per the germline V gene, CDR1 is SGHRS and CDR2 is YFSETQ. There are 17 residues in the CDR3. Trimming pared 0 bases from V and 0 bases from J, leaving 14 bases between. This CDR3 is CASSLALAGPSTDTQYF. The CDR3 DNA is TGCGCCAGCAGCTTGGCGCTTGCGGGGCCGAGCACAGATACGCAGTATTTT.

The V and J genes are TRBV25-1 and TRBJ2-1; 7 nucleotides align to TRBD2. In germline, CDR1 is MGHDK, CDR2 SYGVNS. J gave up 10 bases and V 6 bases, and 9 bases lay outside the gene matches. The length of the CDR3 is 13 residues. The CDR3 here is CASRLSAGPEQFF. CDR3 nucleotide sequence: TGTGCCAGCAGGTTGTCAGCGGGGCCAGAGCAGTTCTTC.

A single count supports this clone. This chain joins TRBV10-2 and TRBJ1-1, with 7 bases fitting TRBD1. V trimming: 8 bases; J trimming: 0 bases; junction bases outside the gene matches: 9. Looked up from germline, CDR1 is WSHSY and CDR2 is SAAADI. This CDR3 has 15 amino acids. CDR3 DNA: TGCGCCAGCTCCCCCACAGGGGCCATGAACACTGAAGCTTTCTTT. Protein product: CASSPTGAMNTEAFF.

This chain connects TRBV24-1 to TRBJ2-7; 8 bases line up with TRBD2. The CDR3 consists of 15 residues. Germline values: CDR1 KGHDR, CDR2 SFDVKD. With V trimmed by 7 bases and J by 2 bases, 9 bases remained unmatched. This CDR3 is CATSDSGRPPYEQYF. CDR3 bases: TGTGCCACCAGCGACAGCGGGAGACCCCCCTACGAGCAGTACTTC.

This clone showed up just once. V and J are TRBV7-9 and TRBJ2-1; 12 nucleotides align to TRBD2. In germline, CDR1 is SEHNR, CDR2 FQNEAQ (reference sequence). The CDR3 loop spans 13 amino acids. Trimming took 5 bases from V and 15 from J; bases not matched to a gene: 8. The DNA for the CDR3 is TGTGCCAGCAGCCACCGACTAGCGGGAGATCCGTTCTTC. It specifies CASSHRLAGDPFF.